This T cell receptor (beta chain) was captured by sequencing in a study of T cell clonality in common variable immunodeficiency. The data were produced by immunoSEQ multiplex PCR, yet TCRdb's version contains in-frame clones alone and is incomplete. The repertoire consists of 35,000 to 45,000 clones, none detected only once. As regards this clone: The sequenced fragment ends 3 residues before the CDR3 boundary, so the rest is inferred from the germline J gene.

The germline V gene encodes CDR1 KGHSH and CDR2 LQKENI. With V trimmed by 1 base and J by 6 bases, 14 bases remained unmatched. This CDR3 is built from 18 residues. The genes are TRBV18 and TRBJ1-4; 7 bases agree with TRBD1. The sequenced material came from peripheral blood mononuclear cells. This receptor was taken from a person aged 18 to 70 in good health. The CDR3 bases that were read are TGTGCCAGCTCACCACTACAGGGGAGGCCGGCCGGATATGAAAAA. Protein: CASSPLQGRPAGYEK. In full, the CDR3 is CASSPLQGRPAGYEKLFF.